This T cell receptor beta chain was sequenced during a study of blood T cell repertoires in COVID-19. On the study more broadly: Sources were T cells, B-cell-depleted T cells, or PBMCs; the material itself was cDNA or gDNA.

The germline CDR1 and CDR2 sequences are SQVTM and ANQGSEA. The V end lost 4 bases, the J end lost 2 bases, and 11 bases lay between the germline ends. The CDR3 extends over 13 amino acids. Here immunoSEQ multiplex PCR was the method, and the copy in TCRdb shows in-frame clones only, minus some. The top ten clones hold roughly 4.6% of a sample with under 300,000 clones, 82% of them seen once. The chain links TRBV29-1 to TRBJ1-2; weak D call: TRBD1 (5 bases). Sequencing was performed on peripheral blood. The source of this sequence is a woman older than 75 with active or convalescent COVID-19. CDR3 region: CSVGAGRNYGYTF. DNA of the CDR3: TGCAGCGTTGGAGCGGGACGAAACTATGGCTACACCTTC. Full variable domain (rest looked up from reference TRBV29-1 and TRBJ1-2): SAVISQKPSRDICQRGTSLTIQCQVDSQVTMMFWYRQQPGQSLTLIATANQGSEATYESGFVIDKFPISRPNLTFSTLTVSNMSPEDSSIYLCSVGAGRNYGYTFGSGTRLTVV.